The clone carrying this T cell receptor beta chain was seen a few times. Its specificity is not known. The CDR3 length is 17 residues. Between the trimmed V and J ends, which lost 6 bases and 1 base, there was a span of 19 bases. These data are taken from a study of T-cell memory formation after mild COVID-19. Turning to the study itself: The two donors had largely donor-specific TCR clusters. Study outcomes and limitations: There were some responding clones in pre-infection memory, which suggested that cross-reactive memory had joined. Shrinking CD4+ clones resided mostly in CM and EM, and CD8+ ones in EMRA.

Constant-segment primers and 5'RACE yielded cDNA libraries for TCR alpha and TCR beta, each carrying sample barcodes and UMIs. TCRdb called the 5' RACE reads again in MiXCR, with one record for every CDR3 protein. The data show around 530,000 distinct CDR3 sequences, with roughly 21% seen just once and 7.5% to 9.5% held by the top ten. The chain combines TRBV12-3 or TRBV12-4 with TRBJ1-5; a possible D gene is TRBD1 (5 bases). The material sequenced was PBMCs or a T cell subset sorted from them (not recorded which). The receptor was isolated from an adult woman who had mild COVID-19 (a few samples of this study predate the infection). Cell type and time point are not known. The CDR3 coding sequence is TGTGCCAGCAGCCCCTGGGGCAGCGGGGGGAGCAATCAGCCCCAGCATTTT. This gives the protein CASSPWGSGGSNQPQHF.